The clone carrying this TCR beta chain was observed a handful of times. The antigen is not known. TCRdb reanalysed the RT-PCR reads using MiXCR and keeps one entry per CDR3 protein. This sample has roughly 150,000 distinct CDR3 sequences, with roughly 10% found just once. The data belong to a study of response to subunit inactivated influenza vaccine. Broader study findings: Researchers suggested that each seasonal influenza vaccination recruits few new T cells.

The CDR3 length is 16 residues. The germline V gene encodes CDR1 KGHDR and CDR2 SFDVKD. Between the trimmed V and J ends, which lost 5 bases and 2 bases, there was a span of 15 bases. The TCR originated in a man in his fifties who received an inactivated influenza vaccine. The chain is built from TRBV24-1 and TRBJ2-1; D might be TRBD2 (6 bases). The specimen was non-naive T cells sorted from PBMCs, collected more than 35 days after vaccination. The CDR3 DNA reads TGTGCCACCAGTGCCCCCGACGGGAGTCCCTACAATGAGCAGTTCTTC. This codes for CATSAPDGSPYNEQFF.